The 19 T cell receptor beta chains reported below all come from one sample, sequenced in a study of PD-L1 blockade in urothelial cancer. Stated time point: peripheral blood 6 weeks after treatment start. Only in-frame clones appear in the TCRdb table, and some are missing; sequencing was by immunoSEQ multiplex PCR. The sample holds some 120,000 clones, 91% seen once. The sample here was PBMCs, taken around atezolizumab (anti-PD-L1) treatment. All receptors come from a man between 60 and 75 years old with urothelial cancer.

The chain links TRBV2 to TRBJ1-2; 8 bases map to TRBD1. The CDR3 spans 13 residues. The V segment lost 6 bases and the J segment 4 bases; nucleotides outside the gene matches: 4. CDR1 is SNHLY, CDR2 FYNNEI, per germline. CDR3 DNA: TGTGCCAGCAGGGTCGGACAGGGCTATGGCTACACCTTC. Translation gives CASRVGQGYGYTF.

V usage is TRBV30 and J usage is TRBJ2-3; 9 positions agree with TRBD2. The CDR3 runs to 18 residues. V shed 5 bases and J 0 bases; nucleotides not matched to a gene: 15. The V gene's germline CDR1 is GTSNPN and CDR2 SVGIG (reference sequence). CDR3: CAWGNGLAGTSSTDTQYF. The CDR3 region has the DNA TGTGCCTGGGGGAACGGGCTAGCGGGGACTTCTAGCACAGATACGCAGTATTTT.

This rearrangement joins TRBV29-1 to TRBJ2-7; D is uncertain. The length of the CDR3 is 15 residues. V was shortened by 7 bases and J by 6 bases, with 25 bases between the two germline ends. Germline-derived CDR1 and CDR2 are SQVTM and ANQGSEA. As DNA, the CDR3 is TGCAGCGGTGCCTGGGTCGACGACCCCCCGGGCGAGCAGTACTTC. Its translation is CSGAWVDDPPGEQYF.

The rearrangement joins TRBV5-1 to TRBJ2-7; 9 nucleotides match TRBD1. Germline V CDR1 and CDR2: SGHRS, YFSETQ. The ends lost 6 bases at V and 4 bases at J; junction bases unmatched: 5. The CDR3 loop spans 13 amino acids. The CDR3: CASNSGTGYEQYF. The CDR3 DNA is TGCGCCAGCAATTCTGGGACAGGGTACGAGCAGTACTTC. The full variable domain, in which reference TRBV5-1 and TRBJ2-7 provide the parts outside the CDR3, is KAGVTQTPRYLIKTRGQQVTLSCSPISGHRSVSWYQQTPGQGLQFLFEYFSETQRNKGNFPGRFSGRQFSNSRSEMNVSTLELGDSALYLCASNSGTGYEQYFGPGTRLTVT.

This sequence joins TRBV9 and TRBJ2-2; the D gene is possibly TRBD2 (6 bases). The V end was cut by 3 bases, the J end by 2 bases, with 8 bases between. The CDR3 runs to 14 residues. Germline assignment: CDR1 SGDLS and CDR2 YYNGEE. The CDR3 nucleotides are TGTGCCAGCAGCGGAGGACTAAACACCGGGGAGCTGTTTTTT. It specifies CASSGGLNTGELFF.

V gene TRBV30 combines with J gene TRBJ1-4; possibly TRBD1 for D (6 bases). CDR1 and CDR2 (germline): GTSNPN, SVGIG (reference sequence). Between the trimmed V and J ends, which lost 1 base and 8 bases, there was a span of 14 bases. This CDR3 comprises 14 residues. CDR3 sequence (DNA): TGTGCCTGGAGTGGGACAGTCAAGAACGAAAAACTGTTTTTT. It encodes CAWSGTVKNEKLFF.

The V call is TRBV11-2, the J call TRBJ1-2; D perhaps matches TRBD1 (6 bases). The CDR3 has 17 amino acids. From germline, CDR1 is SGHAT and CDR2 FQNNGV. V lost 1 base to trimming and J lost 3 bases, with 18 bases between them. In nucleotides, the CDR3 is TGTGCCAGCAGCTTAGGGTCAGGGGACAAAAGTTACTATGGCTACACCTTC. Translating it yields CASSLGSGDKSYYGYTF.

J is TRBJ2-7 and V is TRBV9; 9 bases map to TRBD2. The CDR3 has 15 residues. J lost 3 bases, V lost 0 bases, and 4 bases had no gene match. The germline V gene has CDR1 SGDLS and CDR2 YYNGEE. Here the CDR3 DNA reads TGTGCCAGCAGCGTAGGACTAGCGGACAACTACGAGCAGTACTTC. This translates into CASSVGLADNYEQYF.

The CDR3, as DNA: TGCGCCAGCAGCCGGGGAGCCAGCGGGAGGGCCGGTGAGCAGTACTTC. Protein sequence: CASSRGASGRAGEQYF. The genes are TRBV4-3 and TRBJ2-7; 10 bases align to TRBD2. Germline CDR1 is LGHNA and CDR2 is YSLEER. This CDR3 comprises 16 residues. Trimming at V came to 4 bases and at J to 7 bases, leaving 13 bases not matched to a gene.

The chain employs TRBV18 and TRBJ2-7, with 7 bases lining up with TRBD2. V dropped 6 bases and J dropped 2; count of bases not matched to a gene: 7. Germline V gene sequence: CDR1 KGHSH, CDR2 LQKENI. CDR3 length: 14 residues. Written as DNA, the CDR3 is TGTGCCAGCTCCCCCGGAGCGGGAACCTACGAGCAGTACTTC. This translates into CASSPGAGTYEQYF.

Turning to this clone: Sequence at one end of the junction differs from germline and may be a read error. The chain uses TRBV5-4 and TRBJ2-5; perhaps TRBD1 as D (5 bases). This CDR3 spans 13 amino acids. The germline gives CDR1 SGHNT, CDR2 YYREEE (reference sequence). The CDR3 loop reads CASSQTDQDTQYF. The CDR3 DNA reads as TGTGCCAGCAGCCAGACAGACCAAGATACCCAGTACTTC.

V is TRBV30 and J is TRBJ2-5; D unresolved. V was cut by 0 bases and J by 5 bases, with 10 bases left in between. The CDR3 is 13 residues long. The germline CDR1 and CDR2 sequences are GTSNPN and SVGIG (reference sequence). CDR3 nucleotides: TGTGCCTGGAGTGTTCGTGTCTTGGAGACCCAGTACTTC. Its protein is CAWSVRVLETQYF.

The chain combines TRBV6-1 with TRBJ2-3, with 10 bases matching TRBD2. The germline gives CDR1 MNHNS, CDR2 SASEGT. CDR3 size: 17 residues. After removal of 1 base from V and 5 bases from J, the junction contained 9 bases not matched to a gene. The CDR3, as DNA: TGTGCCAGCAGTGAAGAAGGAGCGGGAGGGCCGAAAGATACGCAGTATTTT. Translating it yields CASSEEGAGGPKDTQYF.

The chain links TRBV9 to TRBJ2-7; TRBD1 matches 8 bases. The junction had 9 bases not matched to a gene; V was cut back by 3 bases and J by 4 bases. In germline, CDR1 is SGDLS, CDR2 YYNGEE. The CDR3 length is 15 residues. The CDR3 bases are TGTGCCAGCAGCGCGGATCAGGGGGCGAGGTACGAGCAGTACTTC. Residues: CASSADQGARYEQYF.

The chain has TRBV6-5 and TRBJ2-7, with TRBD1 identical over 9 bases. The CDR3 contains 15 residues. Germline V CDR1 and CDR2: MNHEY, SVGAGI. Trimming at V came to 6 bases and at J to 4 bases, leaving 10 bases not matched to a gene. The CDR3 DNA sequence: TGTGCCAGCAGAGCAGGCGGGACAGGGAATTACGAGCAGTACTTC. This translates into CASRAGGTGNYEQYF.

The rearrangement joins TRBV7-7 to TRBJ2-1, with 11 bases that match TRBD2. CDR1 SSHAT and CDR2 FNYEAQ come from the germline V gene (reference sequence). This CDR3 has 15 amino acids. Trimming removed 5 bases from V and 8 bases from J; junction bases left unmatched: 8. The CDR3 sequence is CASSPTSGVVDEQFF. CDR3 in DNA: TGTGCCAGCAGCCCGACTAGCGGGGTGGTCGATGAGCAGTTCTTC.

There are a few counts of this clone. This chain's CDR3 is CAISADRAGYGYTF. DNA of the CDR3: TGTGCCATCAGCGCGGACAGGGCGGGTTATGGCTACACCTTC. The chain combines TRBV10-3 with TRBJ1-2, with TRBD1 matching 8 bases. J was trimmed by 5 bases and V by 6 bases; bases with no gene match: 8. Per germline, CDR1 ENHRY and CDR2 SYGVKD. The CDR3 spans 14 residues.

CDR3 protein: CASSPGQPNYEQYF. The CDR3 DNA sequence: TGCGCCAGCAGCCCGGGACAGCCTAACTACGAGCAGTACTTC. The genes are TRBV5-1 and TRBJ2-7, with 7 bases identical to TRBD1. Germline V gene sequence: CDR1 SGHRS, CDR2 YFSETQ. V gave up 4 bases and J gave up 3 bases; unmatched junction bases: 7. The length of the CDR3 is 14 residues.

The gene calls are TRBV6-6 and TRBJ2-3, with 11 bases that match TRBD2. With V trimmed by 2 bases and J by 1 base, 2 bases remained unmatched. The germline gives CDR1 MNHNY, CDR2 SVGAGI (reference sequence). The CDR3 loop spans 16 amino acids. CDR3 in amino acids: CASSYHSGGGTDTQYF. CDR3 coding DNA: TGTGCCAGCAGTTACCATAGCGGGGGGGGCACAGATACGCAGTATTTT.